Below are 2 T cell receptor beta chains sequenced from a single sample in a study of blood T cell repertoires in COVID-19. Produced via immunoSEQ multiplex PCR; TCRdb's table is partial and in-frame only. The table records more than 250,000 clones, around 87% of them present only once. Specimen: PBMCs or T cells enriched from blood (not recorded which). These receptor sequences come from a woman aged 25 to 45 who had recovered from COVID-19.

This chain's CDR3 is CASSRYRENTEAFF. The CDR3 region has the DNA TGCGCCAGCAGCCGGTACAGGGAAAACACTGAAGCTTTCTTT. The rearrangement joins TRBV4-3 to TRBJ1-1, with a weak D call TRBD1 (6 bases). The CDR3 is made up of 14 amino acids. V dropped 4 bases and J dropped 2 bases, with 11 bases sitting between them. From germline, CDR1 is LGHNA and CDR2 YSLEER.

V gene TRBV19 combines with J gene TRBJ1-1; D call uncertain. The CDR3 totals 15 residues. Per germline, CDR1 LNHDA and CDR2 SQIVND (reference sequence). V lost 3 bases and J lost 1, with 12 bases in between. The DNA of the CDR3 is TGTGCCAGTAGTATGGAGGGCACTTGGAACACTGAAGCTTTCTTT. It yields the protein CASSMEGTWNTEAFF.